The 27 T cell receptor beta chains below come from one sample, sequenced in a study of shared clonotypes between healthy human individuals. Generated by immunoSEQ multiplex PCR, the TCRdb table keeps only in-frame clones and is missing some. The sample contains about 600,000 clones, 97% of which appear only once. The sample was naive CD4+ T cells sorted from blood. Sample subset: CD45RA+ positively selected. The receptors originated from a woman younger than 45 in good health.

The gene calls are TRBV15 and TRBJ2-7; perhaps TRBD2 as D (6 bases). Per the germline V gene, CDR1 is LNHNV and CDR2 is YYDKDF (reference sequence). The V gene lost 0 bases and the J gene lost 3 bases, with 15 bases spanning the gap. This CDR3 has 16 residues. The CDR3 loop reads CATSRDSDSGYYEQYF. CDR3 coding DNA: TGTGCCACCAGCAGAGATTCGGATAGCGGTTACTACGAGCAGTACTTC.

This clone showed up just once. The chain joins TRBV6-5 to TRBJ2-7; TRBD2 matches at 10 bases. Germline V CDR1 and CDR2: MNHEY, SVGAGI. V gave up 6 bases and J gave up 5 bases; unmatched junction bases: 10. This CDR3 spans 15 amino acids. The CDR3, as DNA: TGTGCCAGCAGGAGGAGCGGGAGGGATTCTCACGAGCAGTACTTC. Translated, it gives CASRRSGRDSHEQYF.

This rearrangement joins TRBV28 to TRBJ2-7, with D maybe TRBD2 (5 bases). Trimming removed 7 bases from V and 4 bases from J, with 17 bases in between. Germline CDR1 reads MDHEN; CDR2 reads SYDVKM. CDR3 length equals 14 residues. The CDR3 reads CASTNYNRDYEQYF. In DNA form, the CDR3 reads TGTGCCAGCACCAATTATAACCGGGATTACGAGCAGTACTTC.

This sequence joins TRBV11-2 and TRBJ2-1, with 11 bases that match TRBD2. Germline assignment: CDR1 SGHAT and CDR2 FQNNGV. The CDR3 sequence is 16 residues long. The J segment lost 6 bases and the V segment lost 4 bases, leaving 8 bases of the junction unmatched. DNA of the CDR3: TGTGCCAGCAGCTCCCAACTAGCGGGAGCGTCCAATGAGCAGTTCTTC. Translating gives CASSSQLAGASNEQFF. The full variable domain, with the rest looked up from reference TRBV11-2 and TRBJ2-1, is EAGVAQSPRYKIIEKRQSVAFWCNPISGHATLYWYQQILGQGPKLLIQFQNNGVVDDSQLPKDRFSAERLKGVDSTLKIQPAKLEDSAVYLCASSSQLAGASNEQFFGPGTRLTVL.

This chain connects TRBV10-3 to TRBJ1-1; tentative D call: TRBD1 (5 bases). This CDR3 contains 18 residues. V lost 4 bases, J lost 4 bases, and 25 bases lay in between. In germline, CDR1 is ENHRY, CDR2 SYGVKD. CDR3 bases: TGTGCCATCAGTGTCTTCCCAGGAGGAGTAACCGGGGGCACTGAAGCTTTCTTT. Residues: CAISVFPGGVTGGTEAFF.

This chain joins TRBV2 and TRBJ2-1; no reliable D call. The germline V gene encodes CDR1 SNHLY and CDR2 FYNNEI. This CDR3 comprises 13 residues. V was cut by 4 bases and J by 4 bases, with 8 bases left in between. CDR3 sequence reads: CASSAYLYNEQFF. DNA of the CDR3: TGTGCCAGCAGTGCTTACCTATACAATGAGCAGTTCTTC.

The V gene is TRBV28, the J gene TRBJ1-3, with D maybe TRBD1 (5 bases). V lost 4 bases to trimming and J lost 0 bases, with 13 bases between them. The CDR3 has 16 amino acids. The V gene's germline CDR1 is MDHEN and CDR2 SYDVKM. CDR3 DNA sequence: TGTGCCAGCAGTTCCGGGACGGCTCCCTCTGGAAACACCATATATTTT. Translating it yields CASSSGTAPSGNTIYF.

The gene calls are TRBV5-5 and TRBJ2-7; D possibly corresponds to TRBD1 (6 bases). V dropped 1 base and J dropped 3 bases, with 17 bases sitting between them. CDR1 SGHKS and CDR2 YYEKEE come from the germline V gene (reference sequence). The CDR3 totals 16 residues. The CDR3 nucleotides are TGTGCCAGCAGCTTGAACGGCAGGGGATACGGCTACGAGCAGTACTTC. As protein: CASSLNGRGYGYEQYF.

This chain links TRBV6-5 with TRBJ1-1; maybe TRBD1 (6 bases). Germline CDR1 and CDR2: MNHEY and SVGAGI. V lost 5 bases, J lost 7 bases, and 20 bases lay in between. The CDR3 sequence is 15 residues long. Written as DNA, the CDR3 is TGTGCCAGCAGTACGGGGGCCTATTCGAACCTTGAAGCTTTCTTT. Translated, it gives CASSTGAYSNLEAFF.

The CDR3 reads CASSFDRENTEAFF. The DNA of the CDR3 is TGCGCCAGCAGCTTTGACAGGGAGAACACTGAAGCTTTCTTT. This rearrangement joins TRBV5-1 to TRBJ1-1, with 7 bases fitting TRBD1. Germline V gene data show CDR1 as SGHRS and CDR2 as YFSETQ. The V gene end was trimmed by 2 bases and the J gene end by 1 base; junction bases not matched to a gene: 2. The CDR3 runs to 14 residues. The full variable domain, rest sourced from reference TRBV5-1 and TRBJ1-1, is KAGVTQTPRYLIKTRGQQVTLSCSPISGHRSVSWYQQTPGQGLQFLFEYFSETQRNKGNFPGRFSGRQFSNSRSEMNVSTLELGDSALYLCASSFDRENTEAFFGQGTRLTVV.

In regard to this clone: One end of the junction fails to match germline, which may point to a read error. The chain couples TRBV25-1 to TRBJ2-6; D is ambiguous. There are 13 residues in the CDR3. From germline, CDR1 is MGHDK and CDR2 SYGVNS. The CDR3 sequence: CASSLTGVNVLTF. The DNA for the CDR3 is TGTGCCAGCAGCCTAACTGGGGTCAACGTCCTGACTTTC.

The rearrangement uses TRBV6-5 and TRBJ2-2; TRBD1 matches 7 bases. Germline CDR1 and CDR2: MNHEY and SVGAGI. V trimming: 6 bases; J trimming: 2 bases; junction bases outside the gene matches: 6. This CDR3 spans 15 amino acids. The CDR3 bases are TGTGCCAGCAGAGTACACAGGGGAAACACCGGGGAGCTGTTTTTT. This codes for CASRVHRGNTGELFF.

To note about this clone: The sample holds other DNA sequences that translate to the same CDR3. The rearrangement joins TRBV5-1 to TRBJ2-7; 8 bases align to TRBD1. Germline CDR1 SGHRS, CDR2 YFSETQ. The length of the CDR3 is 15 residues. V lost 0 bases and J lost 3; bases outside the gene matches: 5. This CDR3 is CASSLAGTGDYEQYF. In DNA, the CDR3 is TGCGCCAGCAGCTTGGCCGGGACAGGAGACTACGAGCAGTACTTC.

The chain recombines TRBV30 with TRBJ1-3; D uncertain. V lost 4 bases and J 0 bases, leaving 7 bases between the germline ends. Per germline, CDR1 GTSNPN and CDR2 SVGIG (reference sequence). The CDR3 covers 13 residues. This CDR3 is CAWNRGSGNTIYF. CDR3 nucleotide sequence: TGTGCCTGGAACCGGGGCTCTGGAAACACCATATATTTT. Supplemented by reference TRBV30 and TRBJ1-3, the full variable domain reads SQTIHQWPATLVQPVGSPLSLECTVEGTSNPNLYWYRQAAGRGLQLLFYSVGIGQISSEVPQNLSASRPQDRQFILSSKKLLLSDSGFYLCAWNRGSGNTIYFGEGSWLTVV.

The V gene is TRBV6-1, the J gene TRBJ2-3; TRBD1 matches at 8 bases. CDR3 length: 14 residues. Losses at the gene ends were 5 bases for V and 7 bases for J; bases not matched to a gene: 8. The germline CDR1 and CDR2 sequences are MNHNS and SASEGT. The CDR3 coding sequence is TGTGCCAGCAGTCTGAGTGACAGGGGCAATACGCAGTATTTT. This gives the protein CASSLSDRGNTQYF.

The chain recombines TRBV19 with TRBJ2-7; a possible D gene is TRBD2 (5 bases). The length of the CDR3 is 15 residues. Trimming left V 3 bases short and J 0 bases short, with 12 bases between. Germline V lookup: CDR1 LNHDA, CDR2 SQIVND (reference sequence). CDR3 sequence reads: CASSIGGWSSYEQYF. As DNA, the CDR3 is TGTGCCAGTAGTATTGGCGGGTGGAGCTCCTACGAGCAGTACTTC.

The chain recombines TRBV13 with TRBJ2-3, with 9 positions matching TRBD2. The germline V gene encodes CDR1 PRHDT and CDR2 FYEKMQ (reference sequence). J gave up 1 base and V 0 bases, and 8 bases lay outside the gene matches. There are 18 residues in the CDR3. The CDR3 protein is CASSLGGSGSYGTDTQYF. The DNA of the CDR3 is TGTGCCAGCAGCTTAGGAGGTAGCGGGAGTTATGGCACAGATACGCAGTATTTT.

This rearrangement joins TRBV30 to TRBJ2-2; D gene unclear. The CDR3 loop spans 15 amino acids. The germline V gene has CDR1 GTSNPN and CDR2 SVGIG (reference sequence). The CDR3 region has the DNA TGTGGCTCTCTTCGTTGGGAAGAAATGGGCGGGGAGCTGTTTTTT. Residues: CGSLRWEEMGGELFF.

V and J are TRBV7-9 and TRBJ2-7, with D uncertain. Germline values: CDR1 SEHNR, CDR2 FQNEAQ (reference sequence). The CDR3 runs to 12 residues. V lost 4 bases to trimming and J lost 3 bases, with 7 bases between them. CDR3 sequence (DNA): TGTGCCAGCAGCTACGGAAACTACGAGCAGTACTTC. Translated, it gives CASSYGNYEQYF.

In its sample, this clone was seen once. V usage is TRBV14 and J usage is TRBJ2-7; 8 nucleotides match TRBD1. Germline trimming cut 4 bases from V and 2 bases from J; bases unmatched to any gene: 4. Germline CDR1 reads SGHDN; CDR2 reads FVKESK. CDR3 length: 14 residues. The CDR3 sequence: CASSRTGRTYEQYF. The CDR3, as DNA: TGTGCCAGCAGCCGGACAGGGAGGACCTACGAGCAGTACTTC.

The CDR3 loop reads CASSLEIVAGVTDTQYF. In DNA form, the CDR3 reads TGTGCCAGCAGCTTAGAAATCGTAGCGGGAGTAACAGATACGCAGTATTTT. The V gene is TRBV7-9, the J gene TRBJ2-3; 9 nucleotides agree with TRBD2. J gave up 3 bases and V 1 base, and 8 bases lay outside the gene matches. The CDR3 is 17 amino acids. Germline CDR1 and CDR2: SEHNR and FQNEAQ (reference sequence).

The chain has TRBV2 and TRBJ1-2; no clear D. The CDR3 has 12 amino acids. The V end was cut by 10 bases, the J end by 4 bases, with 13 bases between. Germline loops: CDR1 SNHLY, CDR2 FYNNEI. The CDR3, as DNA: TGTGCCACGAACGGTCCTGTCTATGGCTACACCTTC. Residues: CATNGPVYGYTF.

The rearrangement uses TRBV11-2 and TRBJ2-7; 11 bases are a match to TRBD2. V lost 1 base, J lost 2 bases, and 7 bases stayed unmatched. Germline V gene data show CDR1 as SGHAT and CDR2 as FQNNGV. The CDR3 is 17 residues long. The CDR3 is CASSLAAGLAEPYEQYF. DNA for the CDR3: TGTGCCAGCAGCTTAGCGGCGGGACTAGCGGAACCCTACGAGCAGTACTTC.

V gene TRBV5-4 combines with J gene TRBJ2-5; maybe TRBD1 (6 bases). V dropped 5 bases and J dropped 4 bases, with 15 bases sitting between them. CDR3 size: 14 residues. Germline loops: CDR1 SGHNT, CDR2 YYREEE (reference sequence). The CDR3, as DNA: TGTGCCAGCAGGAAAACCGGGACAAGAGAGACCCAGTACTTC. This codes for CASRKTGTRETQYF. Together with reference TRBV5-4 and TRBJ2-5, the CDR3 gives the full variable domain: ETGVTQSPTHLIKTRGQQVTLRCSSQSGHNTVSWYQQALGQGPQFIFQYYREEENGRGNFPPRFSGLQFPNYSSELNVNALELDDSALYLCASRKTGTRETQYFGPGTRLLVL.

The CDR3 sequence is CASRKSGNPSNEQFF. CDR3 nucleotides: TGTGCCAGCAGGAAAAGCGGGAACCCCTCCAATGAGCAGTTCTTC. The rearrangement uses TRBV2 and TRBJ2-1, with 7 positions matching TRBD2. Unmatched junction bases numbered 11, after V lost 6 bases and J lost 6 bases. This CDR3 spans 15 amino acids. Germline V gene sequence: CDR1 SNHLY, CDR2 FYNNEI.

The chain has TRBV9 and TRBJ2-2; TRBD1 aligns across 8 bases. The germline CDR1 and CDR2 sequences are SGDLS and YYNGEE. The V and J ends lost 3 bases and 6 bases, in that order; junction bases with no gene match: 7. The CDR3 is 15 residues long. In nucleotides, the CDR3 is TGTGCCAGCAGCGGGAAGACAGGGGTGGCCGGGGAGCTGTTTTTT. It codes for CASSGKTGVAGELFF.

The V gene is TRBV9, the J gene TRBJ1-1; no clear D gene. The germline CDR1 and CDR2 sequences are SGDLS and YYNGEE. This CDR3 comprises 11 residues. The V gene lost 4 bases and the J gene lost 10 bases, with 11 bases spanning the gap. In nucleotides, the CDR3 is TGTGCCAGCAGCCCTTACCTGGCAGCTTTCTTT. Amino acid sequence: CASSPYLAAFF.